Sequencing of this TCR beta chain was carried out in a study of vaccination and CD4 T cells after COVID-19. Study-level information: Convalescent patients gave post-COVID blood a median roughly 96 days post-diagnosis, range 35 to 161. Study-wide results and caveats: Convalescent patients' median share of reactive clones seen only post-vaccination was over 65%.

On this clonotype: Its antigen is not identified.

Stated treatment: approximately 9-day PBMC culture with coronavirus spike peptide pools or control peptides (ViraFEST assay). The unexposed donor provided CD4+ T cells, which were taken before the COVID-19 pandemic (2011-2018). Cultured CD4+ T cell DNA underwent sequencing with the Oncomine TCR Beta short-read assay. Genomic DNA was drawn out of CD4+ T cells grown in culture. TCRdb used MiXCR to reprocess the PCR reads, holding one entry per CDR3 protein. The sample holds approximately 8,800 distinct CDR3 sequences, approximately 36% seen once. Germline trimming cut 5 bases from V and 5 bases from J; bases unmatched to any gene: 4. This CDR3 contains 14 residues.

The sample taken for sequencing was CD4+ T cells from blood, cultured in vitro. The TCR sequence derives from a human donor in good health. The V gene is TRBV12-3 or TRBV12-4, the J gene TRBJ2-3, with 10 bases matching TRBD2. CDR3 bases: TGTGCCAGCAGTAGGAGCGGGAGGGGAGATACGCAGTATTTT. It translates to CASSRSGRGDTQYF.